This is a list of T cell receptor beta chains from one sample in a study of blood T cells in healthy people across ages. TCRdb reprocessed the 5' RACE reads via MiXCR and lists one record per CDR3 protein. Of 800,000 to 900,000 distinct CDR3 sequences in the sample, under 80% were seen once. The sequenced material came from blood. All receptors come from a man in his thirties or forties in good health. CDR3s include the opening cysteine and the closing phenylalanine or tryptophan.

V	length	J	CDR3
TRBV30	15	TRBJ2-2	CAWETGTGGSGELFF
TRBV6-2/TRBV6-3	14	TRBJ2-1	CAIQTGGLYNEQFF
TRBV20-1	14	TRBJ1-2	CSARDIRGSYGYTF
TRBV12-3/TRBV12-4	15	TRBJ2-5	CASSPRLRGQETQYF
TRBV7-2	13	TRBJ2-5	CASSSLGKETQYF
TRBV4-2	18	TRBJ1-4	CASSQWTGLPTTNEKLFF
TRBV25-1	15	TRBJ2-3	CASSEQGGVADTQYF
TRBV2	14	TRBJ2-5	CASSESGGQETQYF
TRBV20-1	12	TRBJ2-6	CSATSGANVLTF
TRBV6-2/TRBV6-3	17	TRBJ2-7	CASSLPSRRGSPYEQYF
TRBV5-1	15	TRBJ2-7	CASSSGRGRAYEQYF
TRBV11-1	14	TRBJ2-1	CASSPSGGRGEQFF
TRBV3-1	15	TRBJ1-5	CASSQGRGGSQPQHF
TRBV6-1	14	NA	CASSEGPVTYEQYF
TRBV20-1	14	TRBJ1-5	CSARGGHSNQPQHF
TRBV27	14	TRBJ2-5	CASSLWQGGEEQYF
TRBV7-6	15	TRBJ1-4	CASSRYHDRVEKLFF
TRBV20-1	13	TRBJ2-3	CSANRESTDTQYF
TRBV7-9	15	TRBJ1-4	CASSAAGTGVEKLFF
TRBV29-1	14	NA	CSLVTGTGPYEQYF
TRBV29-1	13	TRBJ1-5	CSVALNGDQPQHF
TRBV10-3	14	NA	CAISADSSNQPQYF
TRBV9	15	TRBJ2-1	CASSVARQGANEQFF
TRBV29-1	13	TRBJ2-1	CSVEYRAGNEQFF
TRBV14	14	NA	CASSQQPGMETQYF
TRBV9	14	TRBJ2-1	CASSVGPGANEQFF
TRBV7-2	15	TRBJ2-3	CASSPTWVRADTQYF
TRBV7-9	15	TRBJ2-7	CASSLDRGVSYEQYF
TRBV20-1	13	TRBJ2-5	CSARESGWETQYF
TRBV15	15	TRBJ2-7	CATSRDQGLSYEQYF
TRBV2	13	TRBJ1-4	CASIRRFNEKLFF
TRBV7-7	14	TRBJ2-5	CASSVRDRKETQYF
TRBV7-6	14	TRBJ2-1	CASSLADRYNEQFF
TRBV24-1	16	TRBJ2-3	CATSDRLGNFGDTQYF
TRBV29-1	13	NA	CSVEKTGDSEQYF
TRBV10-3	14	TRBJ1-6	CAISERVDNSPLHF
TRBV10-3	14	TRBJ2-7	CAISESWGNYEQYF
TRBV6-5	13	TRBJ2-1	CASSGRGMREQFF
TRBV5-1	15	TRBJ1-5	CASSLAGYSNQPQHF
TRBV20-1	13	TRBJ1-2	CSARQQGHYGYTF
TRBV7-9	15	NA	CASSLAGTVSYEQYF
TRBV7-2	12	TRBJ2-1	CASSFPGREQFF
TRBV10-3	16	TRBJ2-3	CAIRGLAGVNTDTQYF
TRBV4-3	17	TRBJ2-5	CASSQGWTSGALETQYF
TRBV5-1	14	TRBJ2-7	CASSMGGSGDEQYF
TRBV4-2	14	TRBJ2-1	CASSHQALQETQFF
TRBV4-3	13	TRBJ1-1	CASSQYRGTEAFF
TRBV4-3	18	TRBJ2-7	CASSRTGNRGTARYEQYF
TRBV10-3	14	TRBJ2-1	CAISTGPDANEQFF
TRBV6-2/TRBV6-3	15	TRBJ2-3	CASSFLAGGPPTQYF
TRBV27	15	TRBJ2-7	CASSLYGTGVYEQYF
TRBV20-1	15	TRBJ2-5	CSARDGQEVQETQYF
TRBV10-3	15	TRBJ1-2	CAISDEGAPSYGYTF
TRBV4-3	14	TRBJ2-5	CASSQDYPDGTQYF
TRBV15	15	TRBJ2-1	CATSRDQREYNEQFF
TRBV24-1	16	TRBJ2-1	CATSDDLAGGHNKQFF